These T cell receptor beta chains were read from a single sample in a study of shared clonotypes between healthy human individuals. Clones were sequenced by immunoSEQ multiplex PCR, and TCRdb holds only the in-frame ones, with some missing. The sample carries about 870,000 clones, over 90% recorded once. The sequenced material came from naive CD8+ T cells sorted from blood. All receptors come from a man aged 25-40 years in good health. Each CDR3 is given with its conserved first and last residue. Each record gives: clone size, J gene, V gene, D gene, CDR3 DNA, CDR3 protein. A D gene is named only where the DNA matches it firmly. Size is omitted from some rows. Given values are once, few, many or a class for expanded clones.

NA TRBJ2-1 TRBV11-3 TRBD2 TGTGCCAGCAGCTTGGCGGGAGGGCCCTACAATGAGCAGTTCTTC CASSLAGGPYNEQFF
NA TRBJ2-7 TRBV6-6 NA TGTGCCAGCAGTTACTCACAGGCAAGCTCCTACGAGCAGTACTTC CASSYSQASSYEQYF
NA TRBJ2-4 TRBV7-9 NA TGTGCCAGTTATACTAGTGACAAAAACATTCAGTACTTC CASYTSDKNIQYF
NA TRBJ2-5 TRBV9 TRBD2 TGTGCCAGCAGCGTAGGTATAGCGGGAGTAGGGGAGACCCAGTACTTC CASSVGIAGVGETQYF
NA TRBJ2-7 TRBV2 NA TGTGCCAGCAGTGAAGTAGGGTTTAGTTTCCACGAGCAGTACTTC CASSEVGFSFHEQYF
NA TRBJ2-1 TRBV29-1 TRBD1 TGCAGCGTTGCGGGGGGACAGGGTAATAAGAATGAGCAGTTCTTC CSVAGGQGNKNEQFF
NA TRBJ1-3 TRBV7-9 NA TGTGCCAGCAGCTCAATAGGGGGTCCTGGAAACACCATATATTTT CASSSIGGPGNTIYF
NA TRBJ1-1 TRBV7-2 NA TGTGCCAGCAGCCTCGAACCGACACAAACGAACACTGAAGCTTTCTTT CASSLEPTQTNTEAFF
NA TRBJ2-7 TRBV11-3 TRBD1 TGTGCCAGCAGCTTAGGGGACAGCCCGCTGTACGAGCAGTACTTC CASSLGDSPLYEQYF
NA TRBJ2-3 TRBV7-3 NA TGTGCCAGCAGCTTAAGTCAGTCGGCGGTGAGCTTTTCTAGCACAGATACGCAGTATTTT CASSLSQSAVSFSSTDTQYF
NA TRBJ2-7 TRBV28 TRBD2 TGTGCCAGCAGTTTTGGGACTAGCGGGATGTCCGAGCAGTACTTC CASSFGTSGMSEQYF
NA TRBJ2-1 TRBV29-1 NA TGCAGCGTTGATACTTACAATGAGCAGTTCTTC CSVDTYNEQFF
NA TRBJ2-7 TRBV27 NA TGTGCCAGCAGTTTACGGGGGGCGCGACACGAGCAGTACTTC CASSLRGARHEQYF
NA TRBJ1-2 TRBV27 NA TGTGCCAGCAGTCCTACAGAGAACTATGGCTACACCTTC CASSPTENYGYTF
once TRBJ1-1 TRBV7-9 NA TGTGCCAGCAGCTTAGCAATGGGACTGGAGGTGGAAGCTTTCTTT CASSLAMGLEVEAFF
once TRBJ2-2 TRBV4-3 NA TGCGCCAGCAGCCAAGGGGATAACCCCAGTCCCAACGGGGAGCTGTTTTTT CASSQGDNPSPNGELFF
NA TRBJ1-2 TRBV27 TRBD1 TGTGCCAGCAGATCATTTAGGACAGGGGCTGCCGGCTACACCTTC CASRSFRTGAAGYTF
NA TRBJ2-3 TRBV2 NA TGTGCCAGCGTTCCAGATACGCAGTATTTT CASVPDTQYF
NA TRBJ1-1 TRBV7-2 NA TGTGCCAGCAGCCCCGACAGGTATTACACTGAAGCTTTCTTT CASSPDRYYTEAFF
NA TRBJ2-1 TRBV7-8 NA TGTGCCAGCAGCTCCGGGGAGGGGGGATACAATGAGCAGTTCTTC CASSSGEGGYNEQFF
NA TRBJ2-7 TRBV27 NA TGTGCCAGCAGTTTATCGCTAGGGCTCGAGCAGTACTTC CASSLSLGLEQYF
NA TRBJ1-1 TRBV7-9 NA TGTGCCAGCAGCTTAGTTCCGGGGATGGACACTGAAGCTTTCTTT CASSLVPGMDTEAFF
NA TRBJ2-1 TRBV10-1 NA TGCGCCAGCAGTGTTGGACAGTACAATGAGCAGTTCTTC CASSVGQYNEQFF
NA TRBJ2-1 TRBV9 NA TGTGCCAGCAGCGTAGCGGGCTACAATGAGCAGTTCTTC CASSVAGYNEQFF
NA TRBJ2-7 TRBV11-2 TRBD1 TGTGCCAGCGAAAAATTAGGACAGGGGTGGAACGAGCAGTACTTC CASEKLGQGWNEQYF
NA TRBJ2-7 TRBV7-9 NA TGTGCCAGCAGCTTAGTAGGGCCGGAGCAGTACTTC CASSLVGPEQYF
once TRBJ2-7 TRBV27 TRBD2 TGTGCCAGCAGGGGACTAGCCTCCTACGAGCAGTACTTC CASRGLASYEQYF
NA TRBJ2-2 TRBV9 TRBD2 TGTGCCAGCAGCGTAGTTAGCGGGAGTTCTTCCGGGGAGCTGTTTTTT CASSVVSGSSSGELFF
NA TRBJ1-1 TRBV29-1 NA TGCAGCGTTGGCGGTGGGGAAGCTTTCTTT CSVGGGEAFF
NA TRBJ2-7 TRBV6-1 NA TGTGCCAGCAGTGTTGTAAACTACGAGCAGTACTTC CASSVVNYEQYF
NA TRBJ2-3 TRBV29-1 NA TGCAGCGCTTGGGTCGAGGTGGGAGATACGCAGTATTTT CSAWVEVGDTQYF
NA TRBJ2-3 TRBV19 NA TGTGCCAGTAGTAACCAGGGCCTCACAGATACGCAGTATTTT CASSNQGLTDTQYF
few TRBJ2-1 TRBV2 NA TGTGCCAGCAGGTTGGGCGATGAGCAGTTCTTC CASRLGDEQFF
NA TRBJ2-2 TRBV7-3 TRBD2 TGTGCCAGCAGCGATGGTACTAGCGGGAAGAACGGGGAGCTGTTTTTT CASSDGTSGKNGELFF
NA TRBJ1-2 TRBV18 NA TGTGCCAGCTCATCGGAGGAAGAGGGCTACACCTTC CASSSEEEGYTF
NA TRBJ2-1 TRBV4-3 TRBD1 TGCGCCAGCAGCCAATCCGACAGGGGGCTCTTCGGTGAGCAGTTCTTC CASSQSDRGLFGEQFF
NA TRBJ1-5 TRBV30 NA TGTGCCTGGAGTGACCGCACTTGGGGGCACCAGCATTTT CAWSDRTWGHQHF
once TRBJ2-1 TRBV6-5 TRBD1 TGTGCCAGCAGTGGGACAGCCTATTACAATGAGCAGTTCTTC CASSGTAYYNEQFF
NA TRBJ2-3 TRBV29-1 NA TGCAGCGTCGGGACCACAGATACGCAGTATTTT CSVGTTDTQYF
NA TRBJ2-7 TRBV4-3 NA TGCGCCAGCAGCCAAGGGCCGGGGTTGTCCTACGAGCAGTACTTC CASSQGPGLSYEQYF
NA TRBJ1-1 TRBV6-6 NA TGTGCCAGCAGTTTAGAGGTAGTAGGGTCTGAAGCTTTCTTT CASSLEVVGSEAFF
NA TRBJ1-1 TRBV28 NA TGTGCCAGCATCAGGAACACTGAAGCTTTCTTT CASIRNTEAFF
NA TRBJ1-2 TRBV28 TRBD1 TGTGCCAGCAGTTCCCAGACAGGGTATGGCTACACCTTC CASSSQTGYGYTF
NA TRBJ2-7 TRBV5-1 TRBD1 TGCGCCAGCAGCCTCCATCAGGGGGCCTACGAGCAGTACTTC CASSLHQGAYEQYF
NA TRBJ2-1 TRBV7-9 TRBD2 TGTGCCAGCAAACAGGAGGGAGGGCCGAGGAATGAGCAGTTCTTC CASKQEGGPRNEQFF
once TRBJ1-5 TRBV19 TRBD1 TGTGCCAGTAGTGTTCAGGGGGCCAGCAATCAGCCCCAGCATTTT CASSVQGASNQPQHF
NA TRBJ2-5 TRBV6-5 TRBD1 TGTGCCAGCAGTGGACAGGGGGCGGGTGAGACCCAGTACTTC CASSGQGAGETQYF
NA TRBJ2-1 TRBV29-1 TRBD1 TGCAGCGTTGAAGAGGTAGGGACAGAATATGGTGAGCAGTTCTTC CSVEEVGTEYGEQFF
NA TRBJ1-2 TRBV4-2 NA TGTGCCAGCAGCCAAGATCAGTGGACCGGGTCCCAGTCGATGAATGGCTACACCTTC CASSQDQWTGSQSMNGYTF
NA TRBJ2-7 TRBV10-2 NA TGCGCCAGCTCTCCTTCGGGCTACGAGCAGTACTTC CASSPSGYEQYF
NA TRBJ2-1 TRBV27 TRBD1 TGTGCCAGCAGTTCATTCCTTCCGGGTTCGGACAGGTTTTCCTACAATGAGCAGTTCTTC CASSSFLPGSDRFSYNEQFF
NA TRBJ2-1 TRBV29-1 NA TGCAGCGTTGATAGGGGGAATGAGCAGTTCTTC CSVDRGNEQFF
once TRBJ2-3 TRBV7-9 NA TGTGCCAGCAGCGCATCGACAGATACGCAGTATTTT CASSASTDTQYF
NA TRBJ2-5 TRBV5-1 TRBD2 TGCGCCAGCAGCCTACAATCTAGCGGGTTGGAGACCCAGTACTTC CASSLQSSGLETQYF
NA TRBJ1-2 TRBV25-1 NA TGTGCCAGCAGTGAACTCCAGCAGGGGTTTGGCTACACCTTC CASSELQQGFGYTF
NA TRBJ2-5 TRBV6-5 NA TGTGCCAGCTCGGGGCAGATTTTAGAGACCCAGTACTTC CASSGQILETQYF
NA TRBJ2-7 TRBV4-1 TRBD2 TGCGCCAGCAGTGAATCCACTAGCGGAGCCTACGAGCAGTACTTC CASSESTSGAYEQYF